Listed below are T cell receptor beta chains from one sample, sequenced in a study of beta chain features in type 1 diabetes. Some clones are missing from TCRdb's copy, which holds only in-frame ones; the method was immunoSEQ multiplex PCR. The sample yields approximately 730,000 clones, roughly 13% seen once. The sequenced sample consisted of naive CD4+ T cells from blood. These receptors originate from a man aged 18 to 30 with type 1 diabetes. The CDR3 runs from the conserved cysteine through the conserved F or W. The D gene is left open where the match is weak.

j_call d_call v_call cdr3_aa
TRBJ2-1 . TRBV5-8 CASSLGQINEQFF
TRBJ1-1 TRBD1 TRBV28 CASRAQGVRTEAFF
TRBJ2-7 . TRBV11-2 CASSLGPQSYEQYF
TRBJ1-1 . TRBV7-9 CASSTDTEAFF
TRBJ1-6 TRBD1 TRBV30 CAWNRDRVLPGSPLHF
TRBJ1-2 TRBD1 TRBV5-1 CASSPDRVNGYTF
TRBJ2-5 . TRBV5-6 CASSLTGTQETQYF
TRBJ2-4 . TRBV5-4 CASSSWGAKNIQYF
TRBJ2-7 TRBD1 TRBV25-1 CASSGPGQGGEQYF
TRBJ1-4 TRBD1 TRBV25-1 CASTKGQGNEKLFF
TRBJ2-5 . TRBV20-1 CSARGYETQYF
TRBJ1-6 . TRBV15 CATSRGGGARNSPLHF
TRBJ1-6 . TRBV9 CASSVAASGWVNSPLHF
TRBJ1-6 . TRBV9 CASSAAQGPSPLHF